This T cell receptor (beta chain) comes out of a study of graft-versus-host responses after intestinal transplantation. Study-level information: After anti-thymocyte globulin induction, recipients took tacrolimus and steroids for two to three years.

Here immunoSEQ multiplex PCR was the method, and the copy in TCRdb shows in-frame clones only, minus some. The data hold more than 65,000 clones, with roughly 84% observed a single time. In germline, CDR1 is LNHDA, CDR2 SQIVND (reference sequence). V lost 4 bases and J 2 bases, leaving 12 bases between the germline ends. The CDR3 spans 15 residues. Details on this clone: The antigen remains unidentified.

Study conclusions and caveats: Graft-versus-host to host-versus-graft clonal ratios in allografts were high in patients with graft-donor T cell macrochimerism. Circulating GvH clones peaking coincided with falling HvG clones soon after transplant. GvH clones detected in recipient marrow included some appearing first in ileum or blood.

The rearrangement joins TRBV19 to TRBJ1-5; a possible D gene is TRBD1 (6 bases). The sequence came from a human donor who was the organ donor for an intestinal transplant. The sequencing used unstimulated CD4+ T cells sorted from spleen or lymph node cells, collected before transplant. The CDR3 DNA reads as TGTGCCAGTAGTACACAGGGACCAGGCAATCAGCCCCAGCATTTT. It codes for CASSTQGPGNQPQHF. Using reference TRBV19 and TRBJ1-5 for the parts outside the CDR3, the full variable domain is DGGITQSPKYLFRKEGQNVTLSCEQNLNHDAMYWYRQDPGQGLRLIYYSQIVNDFQKGDIAEGYSVSREKKESFPLTVTSAQKNPTAFYLCASSTQGPGNQPQHFGDGTRLSIL.